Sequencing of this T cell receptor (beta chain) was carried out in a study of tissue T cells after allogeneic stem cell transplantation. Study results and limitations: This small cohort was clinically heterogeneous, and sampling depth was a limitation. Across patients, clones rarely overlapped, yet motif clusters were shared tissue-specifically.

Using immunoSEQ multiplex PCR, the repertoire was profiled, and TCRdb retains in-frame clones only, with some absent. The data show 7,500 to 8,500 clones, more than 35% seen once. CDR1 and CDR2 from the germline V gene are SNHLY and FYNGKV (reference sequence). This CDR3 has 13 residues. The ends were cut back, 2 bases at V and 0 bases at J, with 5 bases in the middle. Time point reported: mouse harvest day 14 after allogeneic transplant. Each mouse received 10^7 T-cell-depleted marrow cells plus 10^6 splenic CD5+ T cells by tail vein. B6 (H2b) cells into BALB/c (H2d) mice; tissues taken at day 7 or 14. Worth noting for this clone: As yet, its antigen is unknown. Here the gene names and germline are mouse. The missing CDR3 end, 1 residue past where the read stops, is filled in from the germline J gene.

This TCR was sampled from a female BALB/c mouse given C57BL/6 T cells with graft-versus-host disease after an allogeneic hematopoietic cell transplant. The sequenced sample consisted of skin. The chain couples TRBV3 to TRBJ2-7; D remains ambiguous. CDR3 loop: CASSLFNSYEQYF. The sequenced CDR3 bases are TGTGCCAGCAGCTTATTCAACTCCTATGAACAGTAC. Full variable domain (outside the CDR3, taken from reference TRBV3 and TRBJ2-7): GPKVLQIPSHQIIDMGQMVTLNCDPVSNHLYFYWYKQILGQQMEFLVNFYNGKVMEKSKLFKDQFSVERPDGSYFTLKIQPTALEDSAVYFCASSLFNSYEQYFGPGTRLTVL.